This paragraph reports one TCR beta chain. This clonotype was counted a single time. Its binding antigen is unknown. Nothing much larger sits one base from this clone, and base qualities are not available. A single read makes a weak case. The protocol used for the library was 5' RACE. Data came from an Illumina HiSeq 2500. The second PCR ran for about 7 to 11 cycles and used a J-beta primer mix along with a sample-barcoded 5' primer. A unique molecular identifier was introduced onto each TCR beta cDNA molecule by a template-switch 5' adaptor carrying 12 random nucleotides. At least 3 million CDR3-containing paired-end reads were obtained from each sample. First-strand cDNA was synthesized from all RNA with the Mint cDNA synthesis kit, primed by a TRBC-specific oligonucleotide. Following uracil-DNA glycosylase treatment, a first 18-cycle PCR with universal primers M1SS and BC2_uni_R was performed on all cDNA. In the authors' own workflow: For normalization, 1 million high-quality reads were randomly selected from each sample, with every read carrying a distinct molecular identifier. Reads sharing molecular identifiers were discarded rather than binned into consensus sequences. MiTCR, set to a Q25 quality threshold and the strictest error-elimination algorithm, was used for CDR3 identification, clonotype clustering and error correction. A nonparametric unseen species model with Euler transformation was used to estimate a lower bound on total TCR beta diversity. TCRdb reworked the public reads: Q25 trimming with fastp, MiXCR clone assembly, productive beta chains retained. Here each entry gathers all rows of one CDR3 protein and keeps the most common genes and DNA. The authors' filters were not applied to this entry. The sample contains 650,000 to 1,000,000 distinct CDR3 sequences, about 46% of them found a single time. 15% to 20% of the sample goes to the ten largest clones.

Including cysteine and phenylalanine, the CDR3 has 17 amino acids. Only CDR3 DNA is held: 51 bases, read in frame from base 1. CDR1 and CDR2, looked up from the germline V gene, are ENHRY and SYGVKD. This sample is part of a study of blood T cells in healthy people across ages (dated by TCRdb to the mid-2010s). Regarding the research as a whole: In model experiments, template switching captured roughly one uniquely barcoded TCR beta cDNA molecule for every two T cells. Using deep sequencing normalized with unique cDNA molecular identifiers, the study measured how TCR beta repertoire diversity changes with age. Two additional independent replicas of 1 million unique cDNA reads from the same blood draw were analyzed for two donors (one aged 18 to 30 and one aged 80 or older). To avoid experimental bias, donors of different ages were spread randomly across the sequencing lanes. Four age groups were formed from the donors: young (average 16 years), middle-aged (just under 40), aged (over 55) and long-lived (around 80). Broad study findings and their caveats: Observed TCR beta diversity per million T cells fell roughly linearly with age, and a significant reduction was already apparent by age around 40. Because the CMV infection status of the donors was unknown, age-related changes in expanded clonotypes may potentially have been confounded. The long-lived group showed more naive CD4+ T cells, fewer expanded clones and increased TCR diversity than the aged group, suggesting age selection. The percentage of naive T cells measured by flow cytometry correlated strongly with observed TCR beta diversity. Estimates of total diversity based on one million sequenced T cells were regarded as lower bounds and as underestimates. Because profiling used bulk unsorted PBMCs, naive and antigen-experienced compartments could not be compared conclusively.

The roughly 37 donors, aged roughly 6 to 95 years, were systemically healthy Caucasian individuals from Russia. About 9.8 milliliters of peripheral blood were drawn from each donor into EDTA-treated Vacutainer tubes. Ficoll-Paque density-gradient centrifugation was used to isolate PBMCs, with at least 7 million per sample. Total RNA, at least 6 micrograms per sample, was extracted from PBMCs with Trizol reagent. The percentages of naive CD45RAhigh/CD27high T cells were determined by flow cytometry on a PBMC aliquot from every donor. The clonotype originates from a man older than 75 in good health. The rearranged segments are TRBV10-3 and TRBJ2-1; perhaps TRBD2 is the D gene, with 7 bases matching. The DNA matches TRBJ2-7 better at its end, which makes the J call doubtful. The material sequenced was blood. The CDR3 region: CAISEVGGGRKVNEQYF. The DNA sequence is as follows: TGTGCCATCAGTGAGGTGGGGGGGGGCCGAAAGGTCAATGAGCAGTACTTC.